The 3 T cell receptor beta chains listed next were all sequenced from one sample in a study of blood T cell repertoires in COVID-19 (dated by TCRdb to the early 2020s). Libraries were made using the immunoSEQ multiplex PCR assay. As stored in TCRdb, this immuneACCESS dataset retains in-frame rearrangements with V and J assigned. A fraction of the clones does not appear; measured against another copy, unresolved V genes explain less than half of the discrepancy, and the remainder lacks a known reason. This sample comprises some 110,000 clones, 81% of them detected only once. The top ten clonotypes cover 37% of the sample. The sample consisted of peripheral blood. The receptors come from a man older than 75 with acute or convalescent COVID-19.

This chain connects TRBV28 to TRBJ2-1, with D possibly TRBD2 on 6 matching bases. In germline, CDR1 is MDHEN, CDR2 SYDVKM. Trimming took 6 bases from V and 10 from J, leaving 10 bases between them. CDR3 length: 11 residues. The chain's CDR3 is CASRRDSEQFF. CDR3 coding DNA: TGTGCCAGCAGAAGGGACTCCGAGCAGTTCTTC.

V usage is TRBV7-9 and J usage is TRBJ1-6; D may be TRBD1 (6 bases). Germline V gene data show CDR1 as SEHNR and CDR2 as FQNEAQ (reference sequence). Trimming removed 5 bases from V and 10 bases from J, with 9 bases in between. This CDR3 is built from 12 residues. The CDR3 coding sequence is TGTGCCAGCAGCCACAGGGACTCACCCCTCCACTTT. Translation: CASSHRDSPLHF. The full variable domain, with the rest looked up from reference TRBV7-9 and TRBJ1-6, is DTGVSQNPRHKITKRGQNVTFRCDPISEHNRLYWYRQTLGQGPEFLTYFQNEAQLEKSRLLSDRFSAERPKGSFSTLEIQRTEQGDSAMYLCASSHRDSPLHFGNGTRLTVT.

This clone came up a few times. V usage is TRBV5-1 and J usage is TRBJ2-1; 10 bases match TRBD2. Germline values: CDR1 SGHRS, CDR2 YFSETQ. The CDR3 spans 17 residues. Trimming at V came to 0 bases and at J to 0 bases, leaving 3 bases not matched to a gene. The DNA for the CDR3 is TGCGCCAGCAGCTTGGGTCCTAGCGGGAGCTCCTACAATGAGCAGTTCTTC. Amino acids: CASSLGPSGSSYNEQFF. Based on the CDR3 plus reference TRBV5-1 and TRBJ2-1, the full variable domain is KAGVTQTPRYLIKTRGQQVTLSCSPISGHRSVSWYQQTPGQGLQFLFEYFSETQRNKGNFPGRFSGRQFSNSRSEMNVSTLELGDSALYLCASSLGPSGSSYNEQFFGPGTRLTVL.